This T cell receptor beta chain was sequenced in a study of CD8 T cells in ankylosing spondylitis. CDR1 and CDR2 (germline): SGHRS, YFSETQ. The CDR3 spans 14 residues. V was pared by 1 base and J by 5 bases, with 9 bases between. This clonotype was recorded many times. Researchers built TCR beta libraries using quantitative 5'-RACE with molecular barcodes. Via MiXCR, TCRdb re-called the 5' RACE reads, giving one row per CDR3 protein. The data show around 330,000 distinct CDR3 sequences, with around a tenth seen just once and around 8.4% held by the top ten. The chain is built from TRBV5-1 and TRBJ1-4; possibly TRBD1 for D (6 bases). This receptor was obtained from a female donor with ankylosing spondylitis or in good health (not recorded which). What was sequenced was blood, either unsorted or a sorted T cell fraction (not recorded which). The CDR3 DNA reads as TGCGCCAGCAGCTTGCGGGGGCTGAATGAAAAACTGTTTTTT. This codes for CASSLRGLNEKLFF.